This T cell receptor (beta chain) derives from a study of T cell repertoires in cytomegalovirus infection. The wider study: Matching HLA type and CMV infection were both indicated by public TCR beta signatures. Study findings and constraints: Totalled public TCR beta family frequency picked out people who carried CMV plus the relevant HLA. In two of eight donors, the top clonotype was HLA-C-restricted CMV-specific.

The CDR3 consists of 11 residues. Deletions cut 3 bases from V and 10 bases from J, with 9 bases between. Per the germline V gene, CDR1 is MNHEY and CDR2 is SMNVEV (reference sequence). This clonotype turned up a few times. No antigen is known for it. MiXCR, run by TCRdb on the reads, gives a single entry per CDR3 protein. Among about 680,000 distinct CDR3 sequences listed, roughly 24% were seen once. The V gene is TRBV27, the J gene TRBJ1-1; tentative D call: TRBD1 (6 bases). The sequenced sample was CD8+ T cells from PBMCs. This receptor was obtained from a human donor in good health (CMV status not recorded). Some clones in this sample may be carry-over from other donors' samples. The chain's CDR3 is CASSFGTRAFF. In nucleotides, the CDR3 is TGTGCCAGCAGTTTCGGGACAAGAGCTTTCTTT.